This T cell receptor (beta chain) is drawn from a study of blood T cell repertoires in COVID-19. Study-wide context: The United States, Italy and Spain were the sources of the acute and convalescent COVID-19 samples. T cells, B-cell-depleted T cells, or PBMCs supplied cDNA or gDNA.

Trimming took off 0 bases at V and 6 bases at J, with 11 bases between the two ends. CDR3 length: 15 residues. The germline gives CDR1 KGHSH, CDR2 LQKENI. Seattle participants joined during active infection and were tracked over time. Some clones are missing from TCRdb's copy, which holds only in-frame ones; the method was immunoSEQ multiplex PCR. The sample has around 100,000 clones; 90% are singletons. Sequencing was performed on peripheral blood. This receptor was identified in a man aged 18 to 29 with COVID-19, enrolled during active disease. The chain has TRBV18 and TRBJ2-2; maybe TRBD2 (5 bases). CDR3 coding DNA: TGTGCCAGCTCACCACCGAGGTCCGGGGCCGGGGAGCTGTTTTTT. Translated, it gives CASSPPRSGAGELFF.